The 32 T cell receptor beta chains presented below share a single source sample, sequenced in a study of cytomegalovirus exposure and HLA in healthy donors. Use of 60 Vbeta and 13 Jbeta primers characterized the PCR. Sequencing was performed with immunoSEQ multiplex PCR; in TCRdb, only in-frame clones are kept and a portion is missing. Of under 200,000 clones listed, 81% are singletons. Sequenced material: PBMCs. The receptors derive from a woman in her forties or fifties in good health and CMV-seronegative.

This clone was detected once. As DNA, the CDR3 is TGTGCCAGCAGCTTCCGGGACAGCAGCATCTATGGCTACACCTTC. It yields the protein CASSFRDSSIYGYTF. This chain joins TRBV7-2 and TRBJ1-2; 7 bases are a match to TRBD1. The junction had 8 bases not matched to a gene; V was cut back by 3 bases and J by 4 bases. The CDR3 extends over 15 amino acids. Germline-derived CDR1 and CDR2 are SGHTA and FQGNSA.

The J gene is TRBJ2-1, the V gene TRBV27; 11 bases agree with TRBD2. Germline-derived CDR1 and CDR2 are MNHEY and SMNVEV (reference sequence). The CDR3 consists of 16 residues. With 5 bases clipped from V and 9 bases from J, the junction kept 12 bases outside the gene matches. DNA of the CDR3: TGTGCCAGCAGTCAGCACACTAGCGGGAGCTTAGGTGAGCAGTTCTTC. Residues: CASSQHTSGSLGEQFF.

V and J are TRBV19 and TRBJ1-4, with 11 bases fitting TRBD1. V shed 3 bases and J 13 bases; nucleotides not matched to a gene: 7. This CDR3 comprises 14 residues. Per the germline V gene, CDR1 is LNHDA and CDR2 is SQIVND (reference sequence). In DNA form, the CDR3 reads TGTGCCAGTAGTATTGGCGGACAGGGGGCGCGACTGTTTTTT. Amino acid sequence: CASSIGGQGARLFF.

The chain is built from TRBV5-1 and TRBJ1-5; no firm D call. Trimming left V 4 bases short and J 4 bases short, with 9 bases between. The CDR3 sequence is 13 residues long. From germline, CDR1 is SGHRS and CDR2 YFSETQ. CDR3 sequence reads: CASSHGENQPQHF. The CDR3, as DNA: TGCGCCAGCAGCCACGGTGAAAATCAGCCCCAGCATTTT.

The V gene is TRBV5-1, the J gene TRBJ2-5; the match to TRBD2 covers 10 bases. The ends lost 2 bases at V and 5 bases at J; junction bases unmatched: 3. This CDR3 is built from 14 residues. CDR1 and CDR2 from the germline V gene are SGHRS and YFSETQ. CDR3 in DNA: TGCGCCAGCAGCTTACCTAGCGGGAGCGAGACCCAGTACTTC. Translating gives CASSLPSGSETQYF.

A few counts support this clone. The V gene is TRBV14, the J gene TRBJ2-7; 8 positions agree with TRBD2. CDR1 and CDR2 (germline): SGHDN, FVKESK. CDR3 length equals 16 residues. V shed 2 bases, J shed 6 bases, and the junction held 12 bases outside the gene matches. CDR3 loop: CASSQTVSSGGGEQYF. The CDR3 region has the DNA TGTGCCAGCAGCCAAACAGTTTCCTCCGGGGGGGGCGAGCAGTACTTC.

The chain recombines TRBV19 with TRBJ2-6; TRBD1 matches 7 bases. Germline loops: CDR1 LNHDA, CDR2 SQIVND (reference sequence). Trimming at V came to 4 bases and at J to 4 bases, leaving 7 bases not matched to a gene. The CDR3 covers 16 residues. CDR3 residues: CASSNRQGTGANVLTF. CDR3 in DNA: TGTGCCAGTAGTAATAGACAGGGTACCGGGGCCAACGTCCTGACTTTC.

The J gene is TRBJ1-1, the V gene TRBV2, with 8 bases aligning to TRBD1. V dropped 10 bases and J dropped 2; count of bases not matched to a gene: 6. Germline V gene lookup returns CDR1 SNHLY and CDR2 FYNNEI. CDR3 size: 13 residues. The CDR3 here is CATKQGANTEAFF. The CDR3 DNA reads TGTGCCACCAAGCAGGGGGCTAACACTGAAGCTTTCTTT.

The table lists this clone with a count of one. In DNA, the CDR3 is TGTGCCAGTACCGAAGCCGGGACAAACACTGAAGCTTTCTTT. It specifies CASTEAGTNTEAFF. This sequence joins TRBV19 and TRBJ1-1; D perhaps matches TRBD1 (6 bases). This CDR3 is built from 14 residues. CDR1 LNHDA and CDR2 SQIVND come from the germline V gene (reference sequence). With 7 bases removed from V and 2 bases from J, the gap between germline ends came to 14 bases.

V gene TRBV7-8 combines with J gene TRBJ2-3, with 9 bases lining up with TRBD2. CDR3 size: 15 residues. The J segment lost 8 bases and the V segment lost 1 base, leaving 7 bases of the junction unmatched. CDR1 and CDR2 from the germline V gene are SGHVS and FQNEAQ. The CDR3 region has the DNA TGTGCCAGCAGCTTAGGGCGGGGGGGCCAAGGTACGCAGTATTTT. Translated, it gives CASSLGRGGQGTQYF.

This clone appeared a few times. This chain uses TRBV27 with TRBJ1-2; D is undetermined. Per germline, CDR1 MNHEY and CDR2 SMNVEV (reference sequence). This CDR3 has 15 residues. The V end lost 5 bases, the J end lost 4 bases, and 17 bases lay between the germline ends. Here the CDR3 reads CASSPGWRPPYGYTF. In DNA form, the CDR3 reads TGTGCCAGCAGTCCCGGATGGAGGCCCCCCTATGGCTACACCTTC.

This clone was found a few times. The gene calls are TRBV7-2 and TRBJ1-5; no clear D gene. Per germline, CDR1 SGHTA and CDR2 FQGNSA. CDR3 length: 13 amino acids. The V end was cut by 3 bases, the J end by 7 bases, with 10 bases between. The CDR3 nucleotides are TGTGCCAGCAGCTTCGGGGAACGACAGCCCCAGCATTTT. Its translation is CASSFGERQPQHF.

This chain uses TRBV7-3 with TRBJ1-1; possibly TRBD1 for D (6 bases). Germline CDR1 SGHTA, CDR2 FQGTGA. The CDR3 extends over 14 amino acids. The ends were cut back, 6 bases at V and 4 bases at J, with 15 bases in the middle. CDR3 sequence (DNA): TGTGCCAGCAGTAACGGACAGAGACCCACTGAAGCTTTCTTT. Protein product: CASSNGQRPTEAFF.

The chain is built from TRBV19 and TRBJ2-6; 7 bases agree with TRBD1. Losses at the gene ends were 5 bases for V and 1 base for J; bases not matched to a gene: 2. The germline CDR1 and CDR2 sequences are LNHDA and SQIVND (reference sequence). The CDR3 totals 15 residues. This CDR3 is CASSPTGSGANVLTF. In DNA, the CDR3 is TGTGCCAGTAGTCCGACAGGGTCTGGGGCCAACGTCCTGACTTTC.

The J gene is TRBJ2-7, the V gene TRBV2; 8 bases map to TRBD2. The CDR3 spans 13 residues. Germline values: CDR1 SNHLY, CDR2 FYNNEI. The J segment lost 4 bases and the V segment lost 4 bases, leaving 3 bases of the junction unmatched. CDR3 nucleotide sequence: TGTGCCAGCAGTGCAAGCGGGGGTTACGAGCAGTACTTC. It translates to CASSASGGYEQYF.

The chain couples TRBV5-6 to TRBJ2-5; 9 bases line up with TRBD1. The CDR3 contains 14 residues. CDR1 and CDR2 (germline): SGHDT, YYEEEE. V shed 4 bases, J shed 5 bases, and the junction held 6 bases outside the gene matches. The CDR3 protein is CASSLGQGHETQYF. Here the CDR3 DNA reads TGTGCCAGCAGCCTGGGACAGGGCCATGAGACCCAGTACTTC.

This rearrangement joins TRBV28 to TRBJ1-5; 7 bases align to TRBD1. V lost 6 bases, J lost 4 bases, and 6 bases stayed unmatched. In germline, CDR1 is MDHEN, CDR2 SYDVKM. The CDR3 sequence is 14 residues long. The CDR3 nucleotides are TGTGCCAGCAGCGACAGGGTCGGGAATCAGCCCCAGCATTTT. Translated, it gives CASSDRVGNQPQHF.

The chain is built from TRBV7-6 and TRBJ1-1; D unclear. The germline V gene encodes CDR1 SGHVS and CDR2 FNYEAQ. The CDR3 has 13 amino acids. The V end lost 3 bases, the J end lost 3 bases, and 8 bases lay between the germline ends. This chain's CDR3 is CASSLRGYTEAFF. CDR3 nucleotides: TGTGCCAGCAGCTTGCGGGGATACACTGAAGCTTTCTTT.

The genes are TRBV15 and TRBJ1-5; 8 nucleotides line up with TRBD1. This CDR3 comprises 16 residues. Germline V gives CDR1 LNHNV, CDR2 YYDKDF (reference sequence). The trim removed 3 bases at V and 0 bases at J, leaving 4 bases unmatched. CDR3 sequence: CATSRGDRNSNQPQHF. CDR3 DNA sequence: TGTGCCACCAGCAGGGGGGACAGGAATAGCAATCAGCCCCAGCATTTT.

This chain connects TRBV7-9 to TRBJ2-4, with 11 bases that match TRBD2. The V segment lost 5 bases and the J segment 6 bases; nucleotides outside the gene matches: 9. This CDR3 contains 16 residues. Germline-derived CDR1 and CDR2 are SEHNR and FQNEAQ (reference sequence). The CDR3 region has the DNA TGTGCCAGCAGCCATTCCCTAGCGGGAGGTTTAAACATTCAGTACTTC. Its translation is CASSHSLAGGLNIQYF.

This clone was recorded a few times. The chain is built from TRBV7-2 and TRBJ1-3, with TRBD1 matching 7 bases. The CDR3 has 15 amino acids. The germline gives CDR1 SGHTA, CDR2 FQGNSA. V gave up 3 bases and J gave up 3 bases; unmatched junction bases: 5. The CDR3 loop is CASSLEGGSGNTIYF. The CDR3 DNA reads TGTGCCAGCAGCTTGGAAGGGGGCAGTGGAAACACCATATATTTT.

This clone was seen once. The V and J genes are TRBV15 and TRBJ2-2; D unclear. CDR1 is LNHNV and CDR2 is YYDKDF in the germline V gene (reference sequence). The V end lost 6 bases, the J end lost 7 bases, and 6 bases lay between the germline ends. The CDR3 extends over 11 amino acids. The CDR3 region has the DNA TGTGCCACCAGGGGCAACGGGGAGCTGTTTTTT. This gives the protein CATRGNGELFF.

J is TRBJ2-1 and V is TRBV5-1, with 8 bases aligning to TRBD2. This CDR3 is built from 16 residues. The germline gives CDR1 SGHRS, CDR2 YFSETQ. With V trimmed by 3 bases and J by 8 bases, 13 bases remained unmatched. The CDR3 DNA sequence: TGCGCCAGCAGCTGGGGTGGAGCGGGAGTATTTGATGAGCAGTTCTTC. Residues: CASSWGGAGVFDEQFF.

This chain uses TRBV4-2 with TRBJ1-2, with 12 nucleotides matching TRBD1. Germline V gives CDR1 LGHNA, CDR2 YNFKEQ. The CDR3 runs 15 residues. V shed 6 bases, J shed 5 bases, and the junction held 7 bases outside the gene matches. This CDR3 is CASRPGTGGEYGYTF. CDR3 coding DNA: TGTGCCAGCAGGCCCGGGACAGGGGGCGAGTATGGCTACACCTTC.

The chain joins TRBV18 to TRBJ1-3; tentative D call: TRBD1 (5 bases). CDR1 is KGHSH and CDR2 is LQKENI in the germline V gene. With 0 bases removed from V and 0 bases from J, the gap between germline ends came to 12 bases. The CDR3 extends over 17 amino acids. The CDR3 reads CASSPPVQGHSGNTIYF. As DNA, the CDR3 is TGTGCCAGCTCACCACCGGTCCAGGGCCACTCTGGAAACACCATATATTTT.

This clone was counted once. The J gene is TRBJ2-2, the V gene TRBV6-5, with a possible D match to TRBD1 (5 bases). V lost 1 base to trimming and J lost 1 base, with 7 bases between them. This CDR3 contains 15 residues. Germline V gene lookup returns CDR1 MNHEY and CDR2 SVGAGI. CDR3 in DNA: TGTGCCAGCAGTTACTTAGACAGGAACACCGGGGAGCTGTTTTTT. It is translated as CASSYLDRNTGELFF.

The CDR3 bases are TGTGGCATCAGCCCGGGGAGAGAGACCCAGTACTTC. Amino acids: CGISPGRETQYF. The gene calls are TRBV2 and TRBJ2-5, with D perhaps matching TRBD2 (5 bases). CDR3 length: 12 amino acids. Germline CDR1 reads SNHLY; CDR2 reads FYNNEI. The whole variable domain, filled in from reference TRBV2 and TRBJ2-5, reads EPEVTQTPSHQVTQMGQEVILRCVPISNHLYFYWYRQILGQKVEFLVSFYNNEISEKSEIFDDQFSVERPDGSNFTLKIRSTKLEDSAMYFCGISPGRETQYFGPGTRLLVL.

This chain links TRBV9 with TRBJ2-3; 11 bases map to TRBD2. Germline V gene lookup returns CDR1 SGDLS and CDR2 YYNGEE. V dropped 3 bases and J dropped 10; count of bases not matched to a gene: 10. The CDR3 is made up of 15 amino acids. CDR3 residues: CASSETSGVGISQYF. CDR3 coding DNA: TGTGCCAGCAGCGAGACTAGCGGGGTTGGGATTTCGCAGTATTTT.

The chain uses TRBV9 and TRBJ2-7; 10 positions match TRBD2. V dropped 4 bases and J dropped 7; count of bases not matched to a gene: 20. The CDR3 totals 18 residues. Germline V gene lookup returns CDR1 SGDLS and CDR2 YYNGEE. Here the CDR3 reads CASSPGLAGDMGGGEQYF. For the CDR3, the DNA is TGTGCCAGCAGCCCCGGGCTAGCGGGAGATATGGGAGGAGGGGAGCAGTACTTC.

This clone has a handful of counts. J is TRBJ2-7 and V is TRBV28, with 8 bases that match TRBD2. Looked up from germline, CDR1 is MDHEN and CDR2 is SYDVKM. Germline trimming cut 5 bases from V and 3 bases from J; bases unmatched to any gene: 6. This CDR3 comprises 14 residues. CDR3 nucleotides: TGTGCCAGCAGTCAGGGACTAGTTAACTACGAGCAGTACTTC. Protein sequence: CASSQGLVNYEQYF.

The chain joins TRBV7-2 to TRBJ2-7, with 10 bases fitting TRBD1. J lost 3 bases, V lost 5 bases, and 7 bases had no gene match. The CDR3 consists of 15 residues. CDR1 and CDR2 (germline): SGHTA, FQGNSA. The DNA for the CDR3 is TGTGCCAGCAGCCTCGACAGGGGGCTAAGCTACGAGCAGTACTTC. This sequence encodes CASSLDRGLSYEQYF.

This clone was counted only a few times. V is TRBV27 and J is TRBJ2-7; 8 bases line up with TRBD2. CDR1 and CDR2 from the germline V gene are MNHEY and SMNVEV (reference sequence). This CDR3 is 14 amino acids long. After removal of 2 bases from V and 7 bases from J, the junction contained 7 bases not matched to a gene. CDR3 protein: CASSLTGGPGEQYF. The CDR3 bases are TGTGCCAGCAGTTTAACGGGAGGGCCGGGAGAGCAGTACTTC.